Listed here are 17 T cell receptor beta chains from one sample, sequenced in a study of monozygotic twins with inflammatory bowel disease. Each CDR3 protein gets one entry in TCRdb, which reprocessed the 5' RACE reads and gives no DNA. The table lists 300,000 to 400,000 distinct CDR3 sequences. Sequencing was carried out using blood. Every receptor here comes from a human donor with ulcerative colitis or Crohn's disease, or a healthy co-twin of an affected twin (not recorded which).

The chain recombines TRBV29-1 with TRBJ2-7; TCRdb picks TRBD1, but there is no DNA to check that call. The CDR3 sequence is 12 residues long. From germline, CDR1 is SQVTM and CDR2 ANQGSEA. CDR3 sequence reads: CSVEGQGDEQYF.

The V and J genes are TRBV5-1 and TRBJ2-7. Germline V gene lookup returns CDR1 SGHRS and CDR2 YFSETQ. The CDR3 is 15 amino acids. CDR3 in amino acids: CASSLPQLDPYEQYF.

The chain joins TRBV6-5 to TRBJ2-1; TCRdb calls TRBD1, which cannot be checked without DNA. The germline CDR1 and CDR2 sequences are MNHEY and SVGAGI. The CDR3 sequence is 13 residues long. The CDR3 spells CASSYPGTEKQFF.

The CDR3: CASSYNRVGSPTTTLNIQYF. The V call is TRBV11-1, the J call TRBJ2-4; without DNA, the TCRdb call of TRBD1 cannot be checked. The CDR3 covers 20 residues. Germline CDR1 is SGHAT and CDR2 is FQDESV (reference sequence).

The rearrangement links TRBV20-1 to TRBJ1-5; TCRdb returns TRBD1, unconfirmable since there is no DNA. Germline V lookup: CDR1 DFQATT, CDR2 SNEGSKA (reference sequence). This CDR3 is built from 13 residues. CDR3 loop: CSARGDLNQPQHF.

The gene calls are TRBV12-3 or TRBV12-4 and TRBJ2-3; TCRdb selects TRBD1, and the lack of DNA leaves this call unchecked. The CDR3 has 15 amino acids. CDR3 amino acids: CASSAGTKGADTQYF.

The chain carries TRBV27 and TRBJ2-7; TCRdb's assignment of TRBD1 cannot be checked, as there is no DNA. Germline assignment: CDR1 MNHEY and CDR2 SMNVEV (reference sequence). CDR3 length: 17 residues. The CDR3: CASRLGHRRPLGHEQYF.

The genes are TRBV12-3 or TRBV12-4 and TRBJ2-1; without DNA, the TCRdb call of TRBD2 cannot be checked. The CDR3 runs to 19 residues. This CDR3 is CASTPNGGLAGGWSNEQFF.

This chain uses TRBV4-1 with TRBJ1-4. The CDR3 totals 13 residues. Germline lookup yields CDR1 MGHRA and CDR2 YSYEKL. The CDR3 spells CASRGGINEKLFF.

V is TRBV9 and J is TRBJ1-6. The CDR3 length is 16 residues. The germline gives CDR1 SGDLS, CDR2 YYNGEE. The CDR3 region is CASSVGTGIGISPLHF.

The CDR3 spells CASKRRPISNQPQHF. This rearrangement joins TRBV6-1 to TRBJ1-5. The CDR3 runs to 15 residues. Germline values: CDR1 MNHNS, CDR2 SASEGT.

This rearrangement joins TRBV6-2 or TRBV6-3 to TRBJ2-6. Germline loops: CDR1 MNHEY, CDR2 SVGEGT. The CDR3 has 17 residues. The CDR3 is CASSYPGFSSGANVLTF.

This chain uses TRBV12-3 or TRBV12-4 with TRBJ2-1; without DNA, the TCRdb call of TRBD2 cannot be checked. CDR3 length equals 13 residues. CDR3: CAQGRGGSNEQFF.

The chain combines TRBV5-1 with TRBJ1-5; the TCRdb call, TRBD1, lacks DNA for checking. This CDR3 has 13 amino acids. CDR1 is SGHRS and CDR2 is YFSETQ in the germline V gene. The CDR3 here is CASSLEGTQPQHF.

The chain recombines TRBV7-9 with TRBJ2-3; TCRdb proposes TRBD2, but this gene call is untestable without DNA. In germline, CDR1 is SEHNR, CDR2 FQNEAQ (reference sequence). The CDR3 extends over 15 amino acids. Here the CDR3 reads CASSLRGGPSDTQYF.

The rearrangement links TRBV4-3 to TRBJ2-1; the TCRdb D gene call, TRBD2, has no DNA to confirm it. Germline CDR1 LGHNA, CDR2 YSLEER. The CDR3 consists of 17 residues. The CDR3 loop reads CASSQYIAGLTYNEQFF.

The chain recombines TRBV27 with TRBJ2-2; TCRdb names TRBD1, which stays unverified in the absence of DNA. The length of the CDR3 is 14 residues. CDR1 is MNHEY and CDR2 is SMNVEV in the germline V gene (reference sequence). The CDR3 protein is CASRLTGGDGELFF.